A single sample is the source of the 23 T cell receptor beta chains below, sequenced in a study of T cells in Graves' hyperthyroidism and ophthalmopathy (dated by TCRdb to the late 2010s). Library creation used multiplex PCR. TCRdb lists the instrument as Illumina HiSeq 2000. The TCR beta CDR3 regions were amplified from RNA transcripts. The TCR CDR3 was subjected to a first round of RT-PCR using the HTBI primer set and the Qiagen OneStep RT-PCR kit. TCRdb's own reprocessing of the public reads used fastp at Q25 and MiXCR and kept productive beta chains. CDR3 protein duplicates are merged, each entry listing the most common genes and DNA. The sample profile shows around 520,000 distinct CDR3 sequences; around 15% of them were found once. The ten largest clones capture roughly 17% of the sample. Sequencing used blood. These receptors all come from a young woman with Graves' hyperthyroidism.

This clonotype was picked up a small number of times. This chain connects TRBV14 to TRBJ1-2, with D unclear. The germline V gene encodes CDR1 SGHDN and CDR2 FVKESK. The CDR3 covers 13 residues. V was cut by 0 bases and J by 2 bases, with 4 bases left in between. The CDR3 here is CASSQDPNYGYTF. The CDR3, as DNA: TGTGCCAGCAGCCAAGACCCAAACTATGGCTACACCTTC.

DNA of the CDR3: TGTGCCAGCAGCTTGCAGGGTTTTGACGGCTACACCTTC. Translation: CASSLQGFDGYTF. The chain couples TRBV5-5 to TRBJ1-2, with D possibly matching TRBD1 (5 bases). The CDR3 contains 13 residues. The germline V and J ends were trimmed by 1 base and 8 bases, with 12 bases remaining between them. CDR1 and CDR2 from the germline V gene are SGHKS and YYEKEE (reference sequence).

Many counts were recorded for this clonotype. This chain joins TRBV7-3 and TRBJ1-1; D is ambiguous. Germline loops: CDR1 SGHTA, CDR2 FQGTGA. The CDR3 is 13 residues long. Between the trimmed V and J ends, which lost 2 bases and 3 bases, there was a span of 7 bases. CDR3 protein: CASSLCTHTEAFF. As DNA, the CDR3 is TGTGCCAGCAGCTTATGCACCCACACTGAAGCTTTCTTT.

With respect to this clonotype: A much larger clone lies a single base off, so this may be a read error. The chain couples TRBV30 to TRBJ2-2; D is unclear. Looked up from germline, CDR1 is GTSNPN and CDR2 is SVGIG (reference sequence). V lost 3 bases and J lost 0, with 5 bases in between. The CDR3 covers 13 residues. CDR3 amino acids: CAWRITNTGELFF. The CDR3 DNA sequence: TGTGCCTGGAGGATTACGAACACCGGGGAGCTGTTTTTT.

This clonotype was seen repeatedly, ten times or more. This rearrangement joins TRBV19 to TRBJ1-1; D unclear. Trimming left V 1 base short and J 0 bases short, with 3 bases between. CDR1 is LNHDA and CDR2 is SQIVND in the germline V gene (reference sequence). The CDR3 runs to 13 residues. The CDR3 sequence: CASSIGVNTEAFF. The CDR3 DNA is TGTGCCAGTAGTATAGGTGTGAACACTGAAGCTTTCTTT.

This clonotype was detected many times. CDR3 sequence reads: CASSWTGRQPQHF. In DNA, the CDR3 is TGTGCCAGCAGTTGGACAGGTAGACAGCCCCAGCATTTT. The chain employs TRBV12-3 or TRBV12-4 and TRBJ1-5; 7 nucleotides agree with TRBD1. The CDR3 has 13 residues. With V trimmed by 4 bases and J by 7 bases, 4 bases remained unmatched.

J is TRBJ2-2 and V is TRBV6-5; D not resolved. The CDR3 has 13 amino acids. Trimming removed 2 bases from V and 7 bases from J, with 8 bases in between. Germline assignment: CDR1 MNHEY and CDR2 SVGAGI. The chain's CDR3 is CASSYRLGGELFF. DNA for the CDR3: TGTGCCAGCAGTTACCGTTTGGGCGGGGAGCTGTTTTTT.

The V call is TRBV5-1, the J call TRBJ2-7, with 11 bases identical to TRBD2. After removal of 7 bases from V and 2 bases from J, the junction contained 8 bases not matched to a gene. CDR1 SGHRS and CDR2 YFSETQ come from the germline V gene. There are 15 residues in the CDR3. This CDR3 reads CASELGTSGTYEQYF. CDR3 nucleotides: TGCGCCAGCGAGCTTGGGACTAGCGGTACCTACGAGCAGTACTTC.

Many counts were recorded for this clonotype. This sequence joins TRBV27 and TRBJ2-7; 8 nucleotides agree with TRBD1. This CDR3 is built from 14 residues. Trimming cost V 3 bases and J 2 bases; bases outside gene matches: 3. In germline, CDR1 is MNHEY, CDR2 SMNVEV (reference sequence). The DNA of the CDR3 is TGTGCCAGCAGTTTGAGGACAGGGCCCTACGAGCAGTACTTC. The encoded protein is CASSLRTGPYEQYF.

In this sample, this clonotype turned up many times. The V call is TRBV3-1, the J call TRBJ1-4; D is undetermined. The CDR3 extends over 14 amino acids. Germline V gene sequence: CDR1 LGHDT, CDR2 YNNKEL (reference sequence). Trimming took off 4 bases at V and 4 bases at J, with 10 bases between the two ends. Here the CDR3 reads CASSLNGNNEKLFF. The CDR3 bases are TGTGCCAGCAGCCTGAACGGAAATAATGAAAAACTGTTTTTT.

This clonotype was seen many times. The J gene is TRBJ1-5, the V gene TRBV10-3; TRBD1 matches 9 bases. The CDR3 spans 12 residues. Unmatched junction bases numbered 8, after V lost 8 bases and J lost 12 bases. From germline, CDR1 is ENHRY and CDR2 SYGVKD. The CDR3 nucleotides are TGTGCCATCTCCCCTGGGGACAGGGACCAGCATTTT. The encoded protein is CAISPGDRDQHF.

Ten or more counts support this clonotype. The J gene is TRBJ2-6, the V gene TRBV12-3 or TRBV12-4; weak D call: TRBD1 (5 bases). The CDR3 runs 16 residues. V gave up 10 bases and J gave up 4 bases, with 20 bases separating them. DNA for the CDR3: TGTGCCATCAGAACCCTCGACAGTCTAGGGGCCAACGTCCTGACTTTC. It specifies CAIRTLDSLGANVLTF.

This chain connects TRBV7-3 to TRBJ2-2, with unresolved D. This CDR3 spans 12 amino acids. Trimming cost V 4 bases and J 5 bases, with 5 bases left between them. Germline CDR1 reads SGHTA; CDR2 reads FQGTGA. CDR3 amino acids: CASSSLTGELFF. Here the CDR3 DNA reads TGTGCCAGCAGCTCTCTGACCGGGGAGCTGTTTTTT. Full variable domain (remainder filled in from reference TRBV7-3 and TRBJ2-2): GAGVSQTPSNKVTEKGKYVELRCDPISGHTALYWYRQSLGQGPEFLIYFQGTGAADDSGLPNDRFFAVRPEGSVSTLKIQRTERGDSAVYLCASSSLTGELFFGEGSRLTVL.

This clonotype was counted at least ten times. This sequence joins TRBV20-1 and TRBJ2-1, with 10 bases matching TRBD2. Germline values: CDR1 DFQATT, CDR2 SNEGSKA (reference sequence). The CDR3 contains 12 residues. Trimming removed 6 bases from V and 6 bases from J; junction bases left unmatched: 2. The CDR3 DNA reads as TGCAGTGCCTGGACTAGCGGCAATGAGCAGTTCTTC. Residues: CSAWTSGNEQFF.

This clonotype came up many times. The chain employs TRBV13 and TRBJ2-7; 14 nucleotides match TRBD2. The ends lost 5 bases at V and 3 bases at J; junction bases unmatched: 9. This CDR3 is 17 amino acids long. Germline values: CDR1 PRHDT, CDR2 FYEKMQ (reference sequence). CDR3 DNA: TGTGCCAGCAGCCACGACTCCGGGACTAGCGGGAGCTACGAGCAGTACTTC. This encodes CASSHDSGTSGSYEQYF.

The chain links TRBV30 to TRBJ2-7; the D gene is possibly TRBD2 (6 bases). Looked up from germline, CDR1 is GTSNPN and CDR2 is SVGIG (reference sequence). The CDR3 is 15 residues long. The germline V and J ends were trimmed by 0 bases and 1 base, with 13 bases remaining between them. Here the CDR3 reads CAWSVMLSGSYEQYF. The DNA for the CDR3 is TGTGCCTGGAGTGTAATGTTAAGCGGGTCCTACGAGCAGTACTTC.

The chain combines TRBV27 with TRBJ1-1; D not resolved. Germline V gene lookup returns CDR1 MNHEY and CDR2 SMNVEV (reference sequence). V lost 1 base to trimming and J lost 4 bases, with 13 bases between them. The length of the CDR3 is 15 residues. The CDR3 sequence is CASSLWTTRSTEAFF. The CDR3 DNA reads as TGTGCCAGCAGTTTATGGACTACACGGAGCACTGAAGCTTTCTTT.

The genes are TRBV5-1 and TRBJ1-1; D is unclear. Germline V gene lookup returns CDR1 SGHRS and CDR2 YFSETQ. V was clipped by 2 bases and J by 6 bases, with 14 bases between them. The CDR3 loop spans 14 amino acids. CDR3 in amino acids: CASSFGIVGSEAFF. In DNA form, the CDR3 reads TGCGCCAGCAGCTTTGGAATCGTGGGATCTGAAGCTTTCTTT.

This clonotype was detected many times. This sequence joins TRBV2 and TRBJ2-1; a weak D match, TRBD2 (5 bases). The CDR3 length is 14 residues. With 5 bases removed from V and 5 bases from J, the gap between germline ends came to 13 bases. The germline gives CDR1 SNHLY, CDR2 FYNNEI. The chain's CDR3 is CASSPLSVNNEQFF. Here the CDR3 DNA reads TGTGCCAGCAGTCCGCTTAGCGTAAACAATGAGCAGTTCTTC.

The sample holds many counts of this clonotype. The V gene is TRBV11-2, the J gene TRBJ1-6; D not resolved. Germline V CDR1 and CDR2: SGHAT, FQNNGV. The V and J ends lost 1 base and 10 bases respectively, with 8 bases between them. There are 13 residues in the CDR3. The CDR3 is CASSLVKVSPLHF. Here the CDR3 DNA reads TGTGCCAGCAGCTTAGTCAAGGTGTCACCCCTCCACTTT.

This clonotype was observed a few times. At one end the junction does not follow the germline gene, possibly because of a read error. V gene TRBV18 combines with J gene TRBJ2-1; 11 nucleotides agree with TRBD1. This CDR3 has 16 amino acids. Germline-derived CDR1 and CDR2 are KGHSH and LQKENI. CDR3 residues: CASSPLLDRGHNEQFF. For the CDR3, the DNA is TGTGCCAGCTCGCCACTTTTGGACAGGGGGCACAATGAGCAGTTCTTC.

The chain joins TRBV5-1 to TRBJ1-1, with unresolved D. V dropped 0 bases and J dropped 11 bases, with 14 bases sitting between them. The germline V gene encodes CDR1 SGHRS and CDR2 YFSETQ. The CDR3 totals 13 residues. CDR3: CASSLAESTRAFF. CDR3 nucleotide sequence: TGCGCCAGCAGCTTGGCCGAGTCAACGAGGGCTTTCTTT. Full variable domain (outside the CDR3, taken from reference TRBV5-1 and TRBJ1-1): KAGVTQTPRYLIKTRGQQVTLSCSPISGHRSVSWYQQTPGQGLQFLFEYFSETQRNKGNFPGRFSGRQFSNSRSEMNVSTLELGDSALYLCASSLAESTRAFFGQGTRLTVV.

This clonotype was counted ten times or more. This chain links TRBV28 with TRBJ1-3; perhaps TRBD1 as D (5 bases). V lost 6 bases to trimming and J lost 0 bases, with 12 bases between them. The CDR3 has 15 residues. CDR1 and CDR2 from the germline V gene are MDHEN and SYDVKM. The CDR3 sequence is CASSHSRGSGNTIYF. In DNA, the CDR3 is TGTGCCAGCAGCCACTCAAGGGGCTCTGGAAACACCATATATTTT.